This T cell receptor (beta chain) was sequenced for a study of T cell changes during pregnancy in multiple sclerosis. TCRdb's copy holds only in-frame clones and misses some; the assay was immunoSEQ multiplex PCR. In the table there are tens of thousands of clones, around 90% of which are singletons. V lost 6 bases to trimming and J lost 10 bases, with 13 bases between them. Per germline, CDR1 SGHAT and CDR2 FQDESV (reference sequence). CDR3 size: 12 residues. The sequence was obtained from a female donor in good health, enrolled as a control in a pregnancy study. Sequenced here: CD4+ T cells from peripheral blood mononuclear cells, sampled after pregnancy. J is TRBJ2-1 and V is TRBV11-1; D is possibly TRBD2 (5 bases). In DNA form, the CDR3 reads TGTGCCAGCAGACTCCACGGAGGAGAGCAGTTCTTC. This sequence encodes CASRLHGGEQFF.